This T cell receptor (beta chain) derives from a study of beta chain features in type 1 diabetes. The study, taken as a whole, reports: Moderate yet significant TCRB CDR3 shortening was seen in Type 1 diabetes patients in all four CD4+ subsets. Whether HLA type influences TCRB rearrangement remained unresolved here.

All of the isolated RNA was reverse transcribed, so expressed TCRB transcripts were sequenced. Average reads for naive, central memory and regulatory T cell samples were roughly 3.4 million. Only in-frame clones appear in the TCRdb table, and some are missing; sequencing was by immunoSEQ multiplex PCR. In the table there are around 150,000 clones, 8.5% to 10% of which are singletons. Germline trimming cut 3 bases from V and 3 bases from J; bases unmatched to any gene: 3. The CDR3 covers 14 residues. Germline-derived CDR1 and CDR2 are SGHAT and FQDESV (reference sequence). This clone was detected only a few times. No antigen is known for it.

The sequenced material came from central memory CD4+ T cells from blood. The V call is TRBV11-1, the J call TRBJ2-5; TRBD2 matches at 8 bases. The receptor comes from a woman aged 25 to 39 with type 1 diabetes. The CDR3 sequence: CASSFGAGEETQYF. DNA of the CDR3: TGTGCCAGCAGCTTCGGAGCGGGAGAAGAGACCCAGTACTTC. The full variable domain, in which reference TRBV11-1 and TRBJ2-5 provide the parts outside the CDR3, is EAEVAQSPRYKITEKSQAVAFWCDPISGHATLYWYRQILGQGPELLVQFQDESVVDDSQLPKDRFSAERLKGVDSTLKIQPAELGDSAMYLCASSFGAGEETQYFGPGTRLLVL.